These 8 T cell receptor beta chains share one sample of origin, sequenced in a study of cytomegalovirus exposure and HLA in healthy donors. TCRdb's table, derived via immunoSEQ multiplex PCR, lists solely in-frame clones and lacks some. There are fewer than 400,000 clones in the sample; 75% to 90% occur only once, and approximately 0.84% lies in the top ten. Specimen: PBMCs. These receptors originate from a woman between 18 and 29 years old in good health and CMV-seronegative.

This clone was counted once. The rearrangement joins TRBV6-1 to TRBJ1-1; the match to TRBD1 covers 7 bases. The CDR3 length is 13 residues. Trimming took 9 bases from V and 0 from J; bases not matched to a gene: 4. CDR1 is MNHNS and CDR2 is SASEGT in the germline V gene. Here the CDR3 reads CASSGQMNTEAFF. The CDR3 DNA is TGTGCCAGTTCGGGACAGATGAACACTGAAGCTTTCTTT.

The chain recombines TRBV7-2 with TRBJ1-3; D is unclear. Trimming removed 4 bases from V and 0 bases from J, with 10 bases in between. There are 15 residues in the CDR3. CDR1 is SGHTA and CDR2 is FQGNSA in the germline V gene. For the CDR3, the DNA is TGTGCCAGCAGCTCACCAACGAGCTCTGGAAACACCATATATTTT. It is translated as CASSSPTSSGNTIYF.

V usage is TRBV7-9 and J usage is TRBJ2-3; D perhaps matches TRBD1 (5 bases). The CDR3 contains 14 residues. The germline V and J ends were trimmed by 6 bases and 2 bases, with 12 bases remaining between them. The germline V gene encodes CDR1 SEHNR and CDR2 FQNEAQ (reference sequence). In DNA form, the CDR3 reads TGTGCCAGCAGGCGGACATCCCTCACAGATACGCAGTATTTT. Translated, it gives CASRRTSLTDTQYF.

This clone was seen just once. The chain employs TRBV4-3 and TRBJ2-5; the D gene is possibly TRBD2 (6 bases). CDR1 and CDR2 from the germline V gene are LGHNA and YSLEER. The CDR3 extends over 16 amino acids. V shed 0 bases and J shed 1 base, with 12 bases lying between them. The CDR3 region is CASSQDLISGQETQYF. CDR3 DNA: TGCGCCAGCAGCCAAGATTTGATTAGCGGCCAAGAGACCCAGTACTTC.

V is TRBV6-6 and J is TRBJ2-7, with 11 nucleotides matching TRBD1. The CDR3 consists of 13 residues. The ends lost 6 bases at V and 4 bases at J; junction bases unmatched: 2. The germline V gene encodes CDR1 MNHNY and CDR2 SVGAGI (reference sequence). CDR3 protein: CASRGDRGYEQYF. The CDR3 coding sequence is TGTGCCAGCAGGGGGGACAGGGGGTACGAGCAGTACTTC.

The V and J genes are TRBV5-4 and TRBJ2-3; D might be TRBD2 (5 bases). Germline lookup yields CDR1 SGHNT and CDR2 YYREEE (reference sequence). CDR3 size: 15 residues. V was clipped by 0 bases and J by 6 bases, with 14 bases between them. In DNA form, the CDR3 reads TGTGCCAGCAGCTTGGGTCAGCCGGGGATTGATACGCAGTATTTT. This gives the protein CASSLGQPGIDTQYF. The complete variable domain, with remaining parts taken from reference TRBV5-4 and TRBJ2-3, reads ETGVTQSPTHLIKTRGQQVTLRCSSQSGHNTVSWYQQALGQGPQFIFQYYREEENGRGNFPPRFSGLQFPNYSSELNVNALELDDSALYLCASSLGQPGIDTQYFGPGTRLTVL.

The chain employs TRBV7-3 and TRBJ2-7; TRBD2 matches at 10 bases. Germline V gene lookup returns CDR1 SGHTA and CDR2 FQGTGA. The CDR3 contains 14 residues. V was pared by 5 bases and J by 5 bases, with 6 bases of the junction left unmatched. Here the CDR3 reads CASSPTSGNHEQYF. The CDR3 coding sequence is TGTGCCAGCAGCCCCACTAGCGGGAACCACGAGCAGTACTTC.

This rearrangement joins TRBV27 to TRBJ2-1, with D unclear. The CDR3 covers 16 residues. The germline V gene has CDR1 MNHEY and CDR2 SMNVEV (reference sequence). Trimming removed 2 bases at V and 0 bases at J, with 11 bases between. CDR3: CASSLQPRSSYNEQFF. The CDR3 region has the DNA TGTGCCAGCAGTTTACAACCGCGTAGCTCCTACAATGAGCAGTTCTTC.